A selection of T cell receptor beta chains follows, all from one sample in a study of cytomegalovirus exposure and HLA in healthy donors. Libraries were prepared by immunoSEQ multiplex PCR; TCRdb keeps only in-frame clonotypes and omits some of them. The sample holds some 110,000 clones, over 90% seen once. Sequencing was done on a sample of PBMCs. All receptors derive from a woman in her late teens or twenties in good health and CMV-seronegative. CDR3s include the opening cysteine and the closing phenylalanine or tryptophan. Fields, in order: CDR3 protein, CDR3 DNA, CDR3 length, clone size, V gene, D gene, J gene. D genes are given only for firm matches. Rows may omit the clone size; those that give it use once, few, many or a size class.

CASSTTVRAEKQYF | TGTGCCAGCAGCACTACCGTCCGAGCGGAAAAGCAGTACTTC | 14 | . | TRBV5-6 | . | TRBJ2-7
CASSETDFKNTQYF | TGCGCCAGCAGTGAGACGGACTTTAAGAATACGCAGTATTTT | 14 | . | TRBV10-2 | . | TRBJ2-3
CASSPGGGPDTQYF | TGTGCCAGCAGCCCTGGGGGGGGCCCAGATACGCAGTATTTT | 14 | . | TRBV9 | . | TRBJ2-3
CASSPKTGSHQYF | TGTGCCAGCAGCCCGAAGACAGGTTCGCACCAGTACTTC | 13 | . | TRBV5-4 | . | TRBJ2-5
CASSRGGEGNEQFF | TGTGCCAGCAGTCGCGGGGGGGAGGGCAATGAGCAGTTCTTC | 14 | . | TRBV2 | TRBD2 | TRBJ2-1
CASSLTGGVNTEAFF | TGTGCCAGCAGCTTAACTGGCGGGGTGAACACTGAAGCTTTCTTT | 15 | . | TRBV7-3 | . | TRBJ1-1
CSVDWQGRNEQFF | TGCAGCGTTGATTGGCAGGGGCGGAATGAGCAGTTCTTC | 13 | . | TRBV29-1 | . | TRBJ2-1
CASSSGAGGLWYEQYF | TGTGCCAGCAGTTCAGGAGCGGGAGGGCTGTGGTACGAGCAGTACTTC | 16 | . | TRBV6-5 | TRBD2 | TRBJ2-7
CASSSRTGVGETQYF | TGTGCCAGCAGTTCCCGGACAGGGGTAGGGGAGACCCAGTACTTC | 15 | . | TRBV28 | TRBD1 | TRBJ2-5
CASSLGHRNNEQFF | TGTGCCAGCAGCTTAGGTCACAGAAATAATGAGCAGTTCTTC | 14 | . | TRBV7-2 | . | TRBJ2-1
CSVVVQTNTDTQYF | TGCAGCGTTGTTGTACAGACTAACACAGATACGCAGTATTTT | 14 | . | TRBV29-1 | . | TRBJ2-3
CASSPTGETQYF | TGTGCCAGCAGCCCGACAGGGGAGACCCAGTACTTC | 12 | . | TRBV14 | TRBD1 | TRBJ2-5
CASRTGFRTEAFF | TGTGCCAGCAGGACAGGGTTCCGCACTGAAGCTTTCTTT | 13 | . | TRBV6-6 | TRBD1 | TRBJ1-1
CASIGLANEQFF | TGTGCCAGCATCGGACTAGCGAATGAGCAGTTCTTC | 12 | . | TRBV11-2 | TRBD2 | TRBJ2-1
CASSVADEAFF | TGTGCCAGCAGTGTTGCGGATGAAGCTTTCTTT | 11 | . | TRBV28 | . | TRBJ1-1
CALLAGVSGANVLTF | TGCGCCTTGCTAGCGGGAGTCTCTGGGGCCAACGTCCTGACTTTC | 15 | once | TRBV10-1 | TRBD2 | TRBJ2-6
CASSLDGALNQPQHF | TGTGCCAGCAGCTTAGATGGGGCCCTCAATCAGCCCCAGCATTTT | 15 | . | TRBV7-9 | . | TRBJ1-5
CASRDGTVGDQPQHF | TGTGCCAGCAGAGATGGGACAGTCGGAGATCAGCCCCAGCATTTT | 15 | . | TRBV27 | TRBD1 | TRBJ1-5
CASAGTGDQPQHF | TGTGCCAGTGCAGGAACAGGGGACCAGCCCCAGCATTTT | 13 | . | TRBV19 | TRBD1 | TRBJ1-5
CASTPRPGQDFYNYGYTF | TGTGCCAGTACTCCCCGCCCGGGACAGGACTTCTATAACTATGGCTACACCTTC | 18 | . | TRBV19 | TRBD1 | TRBJ1-2
CASSWRTGDYNEQFF | TGCGCCAGCAGCTGGAGGACAGGGGATTACAATGAGCAGTTCTTC | 15 | . | TRBV5-1 | TRBD1 | TRBJ2-1
CSAIGGAEAFF | TGCAGTGCTATTGGGGGGGCTGAAGCTTTCTTT | 11 | . | TRBV20-1 | . | TRBJ1-1
CASSMGQGSVETQYF | TGTGCCAGCAGTATGGGACAGGGAAGTGTGGAGACCCAGTACTTC | 15 | . | TRBV28 | TRBD1 | TRBJ2-5
CASSPGTSGGTNTGELFF | TGTGCCAGCAGCCCAGGGACTAGCGGGGGAACGAACACCGGGGAGCTGTTTTTT | 18 | . | TRBV7-9 | TRBD2 | TRBJ2-2
CASSLASAGTYEQYF | TGTGCCAGCAGCTTGGCTAGCGCGGGAACCTACGAGCAGTACTTC | 15 | . | TRBV5-4 | . | TRBJ2-7
CASSPGDRGSTGELFF | TGTGCCAGCAGCCCGGGGGACAGGGGTAGCACCGGGGAGCTGTTTTTT | 16 | . | TRBV5-5 | TRBD1 | TRBJ2-2
CASSFPGTGSRRQGNEQYF | TGTGCCAGCAGTTTTCCCGGGACAGGTTCCCGACGCCAGGGGAACGAGCAGTACTTC | 19 | . | TRBV28 | TRBD1 | TRBJ2-7
CASSVVSVPRGELFF | TGTGCCAGCAGCGTAGTGTCGGTGCCGCGGGGGGAGCTGTTTTTT | 15 | . | TRBV9 | . | TRBJ2-2
CASSSPGPPGANVLTF | TGTGCCAGCAGCTCCCCAGGGCCACCTGGGGCCAACGTCCTGACTTTC | 16 | . | TRBV7-9 | . | TRBJ2-6
CATLTGGSTDTQYF | TGTGCCACCTTAACGGGGGGGAGCACAGATACGCAGTATTTT | 14 | . | TRBV10-3 | TRBD2 | TRBJ2-3
CASSPLRAETQYF | TGTGCCAGCTCACCATTGAGGGCTGAGACCCAGTACTTC | 13 | once | TRBV18 | . | TRBJ2-5
CASSQGGGRNLYEQYF | TGTGCCAGCAGTCAAGGGGGGGGTCGTAACCTCTACGAGCAGTACTTC | 16 | once | TRBV6-1 | . | TRBJ2-7
CATSRDRGNTGELFF | TGTGCCACCAGCAGAGATCGGGGGAACACCGGGGAGCTGTTTTTT | 15 | . | TRBV15 | . | TRBJ2-2
CASREGLAGYNEQFF | TGTGCCAGCAGGGAGGGACTAGCGGGCTACAATGAGCAGTTCTTC | 15 | . | TRBV6-1 | TRBD2 | TRBJ2-1
CASSDRPGLENEAFF | TGTGCCAGCAGTGATAGGCCCGGACTTGAGAATGAAGCTTTCTTT | 15 | . | TRBV2 | . | TRBJ1-1
CASSVFGTGAEQFF | TGTGCCAGCTCAGTGTTCGGGACAGGGGCTGAGCAGTTCTTC | 14 | few | TRBV18 | TRBD1 | TRBJ2-1
CASSPPEGREDEQYF | TGTGCCAGCAGTCCCCCAGAAGGGAGGGAGGACGAGCAGTACTTC | 15 | . | TRBV7-9 | TRBD2 | TRBJ2-7
CAISVSGGTGELFF | TGTGCCATCAGTGTTAGCGGGGGCACCGGGGAGCTGTTTTTT | 14 | . | TRBV10-3 | TRBD2 | TRBJ2-2
CASSDTGFMNTEAFF | TGTGCCAGCAGTGACACCGGGTTTATGAACACTGAAGCTTTCTTT | 15 | once | TRBV2 | . | TRBJ1-1
CASSLLGGQQETQYF | TGTGCTAGCAGCTTACTGGGGGGACAGCAAGAGACCCAGTACTTC | 15 | once | TRBV7-7 | . | TRBJ2-5
CASSDRRSTDTQYF | TGCGCCAGCAGTGATCGGAGGAGCACAGATACGCAGTATTTT | 14 | . | TRBV10-2 | . | TRBJ2-3
CASSERQGETQYF | TGCGCCAGCAGTGAGAGACAGGGAGAGACCCAGTACTTC | 13 | . | TRBV10-1 | TRBD1 | TRBJ2-5